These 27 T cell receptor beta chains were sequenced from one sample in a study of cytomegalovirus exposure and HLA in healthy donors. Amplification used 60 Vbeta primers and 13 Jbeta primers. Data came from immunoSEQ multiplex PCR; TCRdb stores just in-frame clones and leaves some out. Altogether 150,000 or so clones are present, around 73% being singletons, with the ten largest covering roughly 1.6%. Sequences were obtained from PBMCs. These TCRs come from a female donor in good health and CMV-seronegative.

In DNA form, the CDR3 reads TGTGCCCCCCCCGAGACTGATAAAAAAGAGACCCAGTACTTC. Translated, it gives CAPPETDKKETQYF. The genes are TRBV6-4 and TRBJ2-5; no clear D. CDR3 length equals 14 residues. Looked up from germline, CDR1 is MRHNA and CDR2 is SNTAGT. V dropped 11 bases and J dropped 3 bases, with 19 bases sitting between them.

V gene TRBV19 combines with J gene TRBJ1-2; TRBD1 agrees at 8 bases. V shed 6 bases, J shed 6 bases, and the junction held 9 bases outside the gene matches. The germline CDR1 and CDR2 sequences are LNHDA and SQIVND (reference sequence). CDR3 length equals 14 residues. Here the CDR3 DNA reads TGTGCCAGTAGAACGCCAGGGGGCTTGCATGGCTACACCTTC. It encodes CASRTPGGLHGYTF.

The CDR3 region is CASSQGTGNTEAFF. The DNA for the CDR3 is TGTGCCAGCAGCCAGGGCACAGGGAACACTGAAGCTTTCTTT. The chain uses TRBV13 and TRBJ1-1; perhaps TRBD1 as D (5 bases). CDR3 length equals 14 residues. Trimming left V 5 bases short and J 1 base short, with 11 bases between. Germline-derived CDR1 and CDR2 are PRHDT and FYEKMQ (reference sequence). Full variable domain (outside the CDR3, taken from reference TRBV13 and TRBJ1-1): AAGVIQSPRHLIKEKRETATLKCYPIPRHDTVYWYQQGPGQDPQFLISFYEKMQSDKGSIPDRFSAQQFSDYHSELNMSSLELGDSALYFCASSQGTGNTEAFFGQGTRLTVV.

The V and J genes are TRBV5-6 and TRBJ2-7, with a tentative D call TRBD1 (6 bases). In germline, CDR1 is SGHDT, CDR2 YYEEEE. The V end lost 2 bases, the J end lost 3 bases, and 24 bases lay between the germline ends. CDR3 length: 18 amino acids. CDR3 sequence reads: CASSFSGRSRGELYEQYF. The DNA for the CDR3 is TGTGCCAGCAGCTTTTCGGGTCGGTCCAGGGGAGAACTCTACGAGCAGTACTTC. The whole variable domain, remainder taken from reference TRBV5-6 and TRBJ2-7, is DAGVTQSPTHLIKTRGQQVTLRCSPKSGHDTVSWYQQALGQGPQFIFQYYEEEERQRGNFPDRFSGHQFPNYSSELNVNALLLGDSALYLCASSFSGRSRGELYEQYFGPGTRLTVT.

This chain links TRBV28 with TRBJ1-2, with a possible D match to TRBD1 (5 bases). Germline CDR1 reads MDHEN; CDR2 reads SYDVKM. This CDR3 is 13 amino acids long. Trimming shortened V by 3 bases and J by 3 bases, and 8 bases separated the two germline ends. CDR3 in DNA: TGTGCCAGCAGTTTGCAGGGTGACTATGGCTACACCTTC. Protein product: CASSLQGDYGYTF.

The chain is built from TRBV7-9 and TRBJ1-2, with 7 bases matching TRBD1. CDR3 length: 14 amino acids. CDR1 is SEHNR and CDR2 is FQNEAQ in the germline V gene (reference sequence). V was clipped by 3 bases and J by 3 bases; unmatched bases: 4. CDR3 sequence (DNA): TGTGCCAGCAGCTTCCGGGACAGAGACTATGGCTACACCTTC. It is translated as CASSFRDRDYGYTF.

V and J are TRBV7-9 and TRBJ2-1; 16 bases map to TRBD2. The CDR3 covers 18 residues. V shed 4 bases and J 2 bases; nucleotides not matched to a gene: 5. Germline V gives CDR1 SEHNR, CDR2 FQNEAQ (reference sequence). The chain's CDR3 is CASSSPGTSGGAYNEQFF. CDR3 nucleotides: TGTGCCAGCAGCTCTCCTGGGACTAGCGGGGGGGCCTACAATGAGCAGTTCTTC. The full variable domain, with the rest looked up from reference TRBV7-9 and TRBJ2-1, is DTGVSQNPRHKITKRGQNVTFRCDPISEHNRLYWYRQTLGQGPEFLTYFQNEAQLEKSRLLSDRFSAERPKGSFSTLEIQRTEQGDSAMYLCASSSPGTSGGAYNEQFFGPGTRLTVL.

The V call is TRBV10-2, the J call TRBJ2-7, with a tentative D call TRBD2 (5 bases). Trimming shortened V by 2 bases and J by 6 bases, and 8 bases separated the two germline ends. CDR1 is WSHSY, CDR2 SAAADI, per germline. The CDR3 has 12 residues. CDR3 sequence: CASSERGREQYF. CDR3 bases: TGCGCCAGCAGTGAGCGCGGGCGCGAGCAGTACTTC.

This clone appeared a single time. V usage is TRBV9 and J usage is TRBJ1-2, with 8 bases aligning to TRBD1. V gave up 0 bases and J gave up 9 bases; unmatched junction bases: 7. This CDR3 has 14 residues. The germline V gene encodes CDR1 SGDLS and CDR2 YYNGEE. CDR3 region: CASSVGDRTRSYTF. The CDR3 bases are TGTGCCAGCAGCGTAGGGGACAGGACACGGAGCTACACCTTC.

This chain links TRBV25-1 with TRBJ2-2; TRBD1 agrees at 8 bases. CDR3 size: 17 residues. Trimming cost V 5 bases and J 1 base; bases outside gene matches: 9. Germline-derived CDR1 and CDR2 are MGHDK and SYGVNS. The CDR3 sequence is CASSPSWGTGNTGELFF. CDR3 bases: TGTGCCAGCAGTCCAAGTTGGGGGACAGGGAACACCGGGGAGCTGTTTTTT.

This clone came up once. CDR3 sequence: CASSPRTGRTAEAFF. CDR3 nucleotides: TGTGCCAGCAGTCCCCGGACAGGGAGAACGGCTGAAGCTTTCTTT. The J gene is TRBJ1-1, the V gene TRBV7-9, with 8 bases fitting TRBD1. Germline lookup yields CDR1 SEHNR and CDR2 FQNEAQ (reference sequence). The CDR3 length is 15 residues. The junction had 12 bases not matched to a gene; V was cut back by 6 bases and J by 6 bases.

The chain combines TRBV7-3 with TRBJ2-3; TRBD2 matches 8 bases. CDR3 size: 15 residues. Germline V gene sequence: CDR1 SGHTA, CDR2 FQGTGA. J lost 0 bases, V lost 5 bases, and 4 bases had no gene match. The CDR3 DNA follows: TGTGCCAGCAGCCTACTAGCGGCTAGCACAGATACGCAGTATTTT. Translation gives CASSLLAASTDTQYF.

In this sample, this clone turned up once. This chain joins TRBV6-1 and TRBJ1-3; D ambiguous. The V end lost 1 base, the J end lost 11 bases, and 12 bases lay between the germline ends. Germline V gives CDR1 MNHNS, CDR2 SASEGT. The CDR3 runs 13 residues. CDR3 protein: CASSEVGGVAIYF. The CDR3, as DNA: TGTGCCAGCAGTGAAGTGGGCGGGGTTGCCATATATTTT.

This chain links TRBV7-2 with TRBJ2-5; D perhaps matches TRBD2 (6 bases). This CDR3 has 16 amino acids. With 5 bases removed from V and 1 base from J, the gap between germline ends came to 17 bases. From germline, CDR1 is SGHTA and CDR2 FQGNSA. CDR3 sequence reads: CASSPRRGSPQETQYF. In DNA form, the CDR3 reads TGTGCCAGCAGCCCCCGACGGGGGTCCCCCCAAGAGACCCAGTACTTC.

CDR3 in amino acids: CAWSVPGIKQYF. In DNA, the CDR3 is TGTGCCTGGAGTGTACCGGGGATCAAGCAGTACTTC. The chain links TRBV30 to TRBJ2-7; D may be TRBD2 (5 bases). V gave up 0 bases and J gave up 8 bases, with 11 bases separating them. CDR3 length: 12 residues. Germline CDR1 is GTSNPN and CDR2 is SVGIG (reference sequence).

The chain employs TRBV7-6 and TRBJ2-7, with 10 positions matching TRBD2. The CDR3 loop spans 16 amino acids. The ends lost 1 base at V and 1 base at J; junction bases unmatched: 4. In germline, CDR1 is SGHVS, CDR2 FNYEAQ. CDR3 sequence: CASSLGPSGGSYEQYF. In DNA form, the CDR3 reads TGTGCCAGCAGCTTAGGTCCTAGCGGGGGTTCCTACGAGCAGTACTTC.

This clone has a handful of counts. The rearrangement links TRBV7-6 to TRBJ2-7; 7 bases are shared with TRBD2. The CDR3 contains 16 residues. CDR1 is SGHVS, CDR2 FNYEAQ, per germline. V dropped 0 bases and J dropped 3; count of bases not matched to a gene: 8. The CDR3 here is CASSLALSGPFYEQYF. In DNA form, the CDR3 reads TGTGCCAGCAGCTTAGCTCTTAGCGGGCCTTTCTACGAGCAGTACTTC.

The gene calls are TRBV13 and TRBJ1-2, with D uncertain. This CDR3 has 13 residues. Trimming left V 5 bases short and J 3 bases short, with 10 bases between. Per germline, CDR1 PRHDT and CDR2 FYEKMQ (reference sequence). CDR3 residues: CASSRREDYGYTF. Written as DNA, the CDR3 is TGTGCCAGCAGCCGTAGAGAAGACTATGGCTACACCTTC. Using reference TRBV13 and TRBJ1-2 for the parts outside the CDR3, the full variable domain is AAGVIQSPRHLIKEKRETATLKCYPIPRHDTVYWYQQGPGQDPQFLISFYEKMQSDKGSIPDRFSAQQFSDYHSELNMSSLELGDSALYFCASSRREDYGYTFGSGTRLTVV.

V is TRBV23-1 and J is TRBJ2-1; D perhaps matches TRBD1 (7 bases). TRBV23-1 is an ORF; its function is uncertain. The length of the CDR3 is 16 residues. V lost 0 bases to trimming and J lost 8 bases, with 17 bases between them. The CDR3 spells CASSQSPRGDLYEQFF. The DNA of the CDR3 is TGCGCCAGCAGTCAATCCCCCAGGGGGGATTTGTATGAGCAGTTCTTC.

The CDR3 DNA reads as TGTGCCAGCAGCTTGCGTGGAGGGTTAGATACGCAGTATTTT. Protein: CASSLRGGLDTQYF. The chain is built from TRBV5-8 and TRBJ2-3; a possible D gene is TRBD2 (6 bases). Germline V CDR1 and CDR2: SGHTS, YDEGEE. The CDR3 sequence is 14 residues long. V was trimmed by 1 base and J by 5 bases, leaving 11 bases between them.

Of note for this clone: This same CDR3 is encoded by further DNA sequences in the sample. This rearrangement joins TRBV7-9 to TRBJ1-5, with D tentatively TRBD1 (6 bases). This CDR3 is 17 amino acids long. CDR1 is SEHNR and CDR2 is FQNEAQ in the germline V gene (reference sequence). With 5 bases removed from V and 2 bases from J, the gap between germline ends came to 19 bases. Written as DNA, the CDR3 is TGTGCCAGCAGCCTCAGTCCGGGGGGCTCGGGCAATCAGCCCCAGCATTTT. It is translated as CASSLSPGGSGNQPQHF.

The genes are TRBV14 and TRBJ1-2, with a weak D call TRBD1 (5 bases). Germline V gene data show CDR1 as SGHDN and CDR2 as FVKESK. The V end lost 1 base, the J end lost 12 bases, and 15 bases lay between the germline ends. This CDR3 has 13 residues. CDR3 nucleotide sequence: TGTGCCAGCAGCCAAGGAGCCGGAATACAGGACACCTTC. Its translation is CASSQGAGIQDTF.

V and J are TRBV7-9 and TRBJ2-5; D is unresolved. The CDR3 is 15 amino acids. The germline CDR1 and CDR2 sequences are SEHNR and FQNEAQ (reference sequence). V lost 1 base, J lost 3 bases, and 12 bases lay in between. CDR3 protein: CASSLGAGLEETQYF. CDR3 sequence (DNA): TGTGCCAGCAGCTTAGGTGCTGGCCTCGAAGAGACCCAGTACTTC.

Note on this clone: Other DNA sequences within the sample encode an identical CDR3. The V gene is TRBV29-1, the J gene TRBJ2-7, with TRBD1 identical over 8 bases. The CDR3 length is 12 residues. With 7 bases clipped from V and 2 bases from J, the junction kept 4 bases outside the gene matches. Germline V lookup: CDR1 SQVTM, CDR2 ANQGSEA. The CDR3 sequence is CSAGQGAYEQYF. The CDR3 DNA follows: TGCAGCGCAGGACAGGGAGCCTACGAGCAGTACTTC.

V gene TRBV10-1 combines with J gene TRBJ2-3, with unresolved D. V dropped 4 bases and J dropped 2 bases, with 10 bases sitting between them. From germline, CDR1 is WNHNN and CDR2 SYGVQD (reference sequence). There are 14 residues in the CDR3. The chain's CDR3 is CASSAAASTDTQYF. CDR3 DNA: TGCGCCAGCAGTGCGGCGGCTTCCACAGATACGCAGTATTTT.

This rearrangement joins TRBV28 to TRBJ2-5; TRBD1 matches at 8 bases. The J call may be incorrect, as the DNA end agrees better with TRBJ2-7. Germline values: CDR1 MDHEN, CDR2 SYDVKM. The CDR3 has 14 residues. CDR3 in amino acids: CASSLTGGSYEQYF. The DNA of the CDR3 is TGTGCCAGCAGTTTAACAGGGGGCTCCTACGAGCAGTACTTC.

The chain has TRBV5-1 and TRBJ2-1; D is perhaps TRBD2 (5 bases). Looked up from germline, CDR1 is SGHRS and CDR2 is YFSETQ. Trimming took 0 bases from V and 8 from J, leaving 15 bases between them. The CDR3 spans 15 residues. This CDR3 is CASSLEASKNYEQFF. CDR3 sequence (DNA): TGCGCCAGCAGCTTGGAGGCTAGCAAGAACTATGAGCAGTTCTTC.